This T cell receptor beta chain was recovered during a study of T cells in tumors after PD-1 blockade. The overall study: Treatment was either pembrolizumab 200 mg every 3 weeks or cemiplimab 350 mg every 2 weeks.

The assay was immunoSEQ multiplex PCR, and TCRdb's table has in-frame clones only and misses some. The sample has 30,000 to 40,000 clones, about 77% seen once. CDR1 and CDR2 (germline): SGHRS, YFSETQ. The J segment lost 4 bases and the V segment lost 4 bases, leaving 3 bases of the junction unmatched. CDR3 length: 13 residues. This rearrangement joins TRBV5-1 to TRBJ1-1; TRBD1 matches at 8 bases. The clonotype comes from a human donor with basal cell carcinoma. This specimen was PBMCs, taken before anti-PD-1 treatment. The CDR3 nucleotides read TGCGCCAGCAGCCTAGACAGGGGCACTGAAGCTTTCTTT. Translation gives CASSLDRGTEAFF.